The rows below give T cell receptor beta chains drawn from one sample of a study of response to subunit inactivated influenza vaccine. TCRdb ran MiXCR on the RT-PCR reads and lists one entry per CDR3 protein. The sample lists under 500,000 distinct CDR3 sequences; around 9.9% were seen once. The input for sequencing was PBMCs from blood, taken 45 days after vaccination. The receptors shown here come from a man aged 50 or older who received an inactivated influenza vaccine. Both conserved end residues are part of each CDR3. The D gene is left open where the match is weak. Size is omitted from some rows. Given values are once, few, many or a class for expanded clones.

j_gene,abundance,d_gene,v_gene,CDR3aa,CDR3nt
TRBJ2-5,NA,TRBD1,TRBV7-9,CASRPGTGETQYF,TGTGCCAGCAGGCCGGGGACAGGGGAGACCCAGTACTTC
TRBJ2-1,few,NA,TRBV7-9,CASSRGEQFF,TGTGCCAGCAGCCGGGGAGAGCAGTTCTTC
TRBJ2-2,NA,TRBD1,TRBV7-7,CASSLKGASGELFF,TGTGCTAGCAGCTTAAAGGGGGCTTCCGGGGAGCTGTTTTTT
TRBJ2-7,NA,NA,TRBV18,CASTKQEGTYEQYF,TGTGCCAGCACTAAGCAGGAGGGGACCTACGAGCAGTACTTC
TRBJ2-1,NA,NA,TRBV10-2,CASTQQGGIQNEQFF,TGCGCCAGCACCCAACAGGGGGGGATACAGAATGAGCAGTTCTTC
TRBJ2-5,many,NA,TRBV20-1,CSAGSSWKQETQYF,TGCAGTGCTGGGAGTAGCTGGAAACAAGAGACCCAGTACTTC
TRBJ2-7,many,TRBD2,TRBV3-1,CASSQGSSGRYEQYF,TGTGCCAGCAGCCAAGGATCCAGCGGGAGGTACGAGCAGTACTTC
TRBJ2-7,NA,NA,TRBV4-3,CASSQVAGPAYEQYF,TGCGCCAGCAGCCAAGTTGCGGGGCCAGCCTACGAGCAGTACTTC
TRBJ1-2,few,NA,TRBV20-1,CSAAQPLYGYTF,TGCAGTGCTGCACAGCCACTCTATGGCTACACCTTC
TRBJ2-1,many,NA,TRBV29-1,CSVEDRDGYNEQFF,TGCAGCGTTGAAGATAGGGACGGCTACAATGAGCAGTTCTTC